The 27 T cell receptor beta chains in this list originate from one sample, sequenced in a study of T cell responses to AZD1222 COVID-19 vaccine listed by TCRdb under 2021. The library was produced with the immunoSEQ multiplex PCR assay. TCRdb took this table from immuneACCESS and kept in-frame rearrangements with V and J called. Such tables lack part of the clones; where checked against another copy, unresolved V genes explain under half of the gap, and the rest is unexplained. The sample data list around 150,000 clones, and over 85% of these were observed just once. The top ten clones comprise approximately 7% of the sample. In the paper's terms, the time point label means: about 28 days (+/-7) after the second vaccine dose. Sequencing was performed on peripheral blood, taken 28 days after the second AZD1222 dose. These receptors originate from an adult who received the AZD1222 COVID-19 vaccine.

The chain combines TRBV6-1 with TRBJ1-1; D perhaps matches TRBD1 (5 bases). Germline lookup yields CDR1 MNHNS and CDR2 SASEGT. The CDR3 is 13 amino acids. The V and J ends lost 2 bases and 4 bases respectively, with 8 bases between them. The CDR3 region has the DNA TGTGCCAGCAGTGAAATGAGGGGCACTGAAGCTTTCTTT. Protein: CASSEMRGTEAFF.

The chain has TRBV4-1 and TRBJ1-1, with D unclear. V was pared by 3 bases and J by 7 bases, with 12 bases between. CDR1 and CDR2 from the germline V gene are MGHRA and YSYEKL. This CDR3 has 13 residues. This CDR3 reads CASSHFGAHEAFF. The CDR3 coding sequence is TGCGCCAGCAGCCATTTCGGTGCCCATGAAGCTTTCTTT.

This clone was seen once. As DNA, the CDR3 is TGTGCCAGCAGTTTACGCGCAGATACGCAGTATTTT. Translating gives CASSLRADTQYF. The J gene is TRBJ2-3, the V gene TRBV12-3 or TRBV12-4; D is undetermined. Deletions cut 2 bases from V and 4 bases from J, with 4 bases between. CDR3 length equals 12 residues.

The rearrangement uses TRBV7-9 and TRBJ1-1, with 7 nucleotides matching TRBD1. Germline V gives CDR1 SEHNR, CDR2 FQNEAQ (reference sequence). V trimming: 2 bases; J trimming: 4 bases; junction bases outside the gene matches: 4. This CDR3 is 14 amino acids long. The CDR3 loop reads CASSLNRGATEAFF. The CDR3 coding sequence is TGTGCCAGCAGCTTAAACAGGGGCGCCACTGAAGCTTTCTTT.

The chain combines TRBV30 with TRBJ1-6, with D hard to call. Germline loops: CDR1 GTSNPN, CDR2 SVGIG (reference sequence). Trimming left V 5 bases short and J 9 bases short, with 23 bases between. The CDR3 sequence is 16 residues long. CDR3 coding DNA: TGTGCCTGGGTAGAACCGGGGTCGTTTTTTAGTTCACCCCTCCACTTT. Its translation is CAWVEPGSFFSSPLHF.

V gene TRBV5-1 combines with J gene TRBJ1-1; D is ambiguous. There are 12 residues in the CDR3. V was cut by 2 bases and J by 5 bases, with 7 bases left in between. Germline V gene data show CDR1 as SGHRS and CDR2 as YFSETQ. The CDR3 region has the DNA TGCGCCAGCAGCTTATCGGGGACTGAAGCTTTCTTT. Its translation is CASSLSGTEAFF.

V is TRBV29-1 and J is TRBJ1-1; D is ambiguous. Trimming took off 7 bases at V and 1 base at J, with 10 bases between the two ends. Germline CDR1 is SQVTM and CDR2 is ANQGSEA. This CDR3 contains 12 residues. This CDR3 reads CSGGRTNTEAFF. The DNA of the CDR3 is TGCAGCGGCGGACGGACGAACACTGAAGCTTTCTTT.

The chain's CDR3 is CASSFGVGEYLYNEQFF. CDR3 coding DNA: TGCGCCAGCAGCTTCGGGGTGGGGGAGTACCTCTACAATGAGCAGTTCTTC. The chain carries TRBV5-1 and TRBJ2-1; D may correspond to TRBD1 or TRBD2 (5 bases each). This CDR3 contains 17 residues. The V end lost 2 bases, the J end lost 3 bases, and 18 bases lay between the germline ends. Germline V lookup: CDR1 SGHRS, CDR2 YFSETQ.

The genes are TRBV18 and TRBJ1-2; D is unclear. CDR3 length: 11 amino acids. Germline CDR1 and CDR2: KGHSH and LQKENI. V was clipped by 3 bases and J by 11 bases, with 10 bases between them. The CDR3 DNA reads TGTGCCAGCTCACCTTTTGAGGGATACACCTTC. This sequence encodes CASSPFEGYTF. Based on the CDR3 plus reference TRBV18 and TRBJ1-2, the full variable domain is NAGVMQNPRHLVRRRGQEARLRCSPMKGHSHVYWYRQLPEEGLKFMVYLQKENIIDESGMPKERFSAEFPKEGPSILRIQQVVRGDSAAYFCASSPFEGYTFGSGTRLTVV.

The chain links TRBV29-1 to TRBJ2-7; D tentatively reads TRBD1 or TRBD2 (5 bases each). Germline V gives CDR1 SQVTM, CDR2 ANQGSEA. The ends were cut back, 6 bases at V and 9 bases at J, with 15 bases in the middle. The CDR3 contains 11 residues. CDR3 sequence: CSVGPIGWQYF. DNA of the CDR3: TGCAGCGTGGGACCCATCGGATGGCAGTACTTC.

V gene TRBV5-1 combines with J gene TRBJ2-5; 7 nucleotides line up with TRBD2. CDR1 SGHRS and CDR2 YFSETQ come from the germline V gene. J was trimmed by 4 bases and V by 1 base; bases with no gene match: 4. CDR3 length: 14 residues. In DNA form, the CDR3 reads TGCGCCAGCAGCTTGCACGGGGAGGGAGAGACCCAGTACTTC. The encoded protein is CASSLHGEGETQYF. Looking up the rest from reference TRBV5-1 and TRBJ2-5 gives the full variable domain: KAGVTQTPRYLIKTRGQQVTLSCSPISGHRSVSWYQQTPGQGLQFLFEYFSETQRNKGNFPGRFSGRQFSNSRSEMNVSTLELGDSALYLCASSLHGEGETQYFGPGTRLLVL.

The rearrangement uses TRBV28 and TRBJ1-5; D unresolved. The CDR3 sequence is 12 residues long. V lost 5 bases, J lost 1 base, and 3 bases lay in between. CDR1 is MDHEN and CDR2 is SYDVKM in the germline V gene. Here the CDR3 reads CASSASNQPQHF. The CDR3 DNA is TGTGCCAGCAGTGCAAGCAATCAGCCCCAGCATTTT.

The rearrangement uses TRBV11-2 and TRBJ1-6; the D gene is possibly TRBD1 (6 bases). V was cut by 4 bases and J by 8 bases, with 15 bases left in between. In germline, CDR1 is SGHAT, CDR2 FQNNGV. The CDR3 loop spans 15 amino acids. Here the CDR3 DNA reads TGTGCCAGCAGCTCCTACAGGGTTGGAGATTCACCCCTCCACTTT. Translation gives CASSSYRVGDSPLHF.

The chain links TRBV6-5 to TRBJ1-5; the match to TRBD1 covers 9 bases. The ends lost 7 bases at V and 2 bases at J; junction bases unmatched: 3. The CDR3 is 14 residues long. Germline values: CDR1 MNHEY, CDR2 SVGAGI. The CDR3 protein is CASIRDRGNQPQHF. The CDR3 DNA is TGTGCCAGCATCAGGGACAGGGGCAATCAGCCCCAGCATTTT.

This sequence joins TRBV27 and TRBJ1-1; 9 nucleotides line up with TRBD1. Germline V lookup: CDR1 MNHEY, CDR2 SMNVEV (reference sequence). This CDR3 has 14 amino acids. With 8 bases clipped from V and 5 bases from J, the junction kept 9 bases outside the gene matches. CDR3 residues: CASGTGSGWTEAFF. CDR3 DNA sequence: TGTGCCAGCGGGACAGGGTCCGGCTGGACTGAAGCTTTCTTT.

The chain combines TRBV7-8 with TRBJ2-7; TRBD1 agrees at 7 bases. Germline lookup yields CDR1 SGHVS and CDR2 FQNEAQ. V shed 1 base and J 2 bases; nucleotides not matched to a gene: 8. The CDR3 sequence is 16 residues long. CDR3 DNA sequence: TGTGCCAGCAGCTTAGGGGACAGTTTTTGGACCTACGAGCAGTACTTC. It encodes CASSLGDSFWTYEQYF.

V gene TRBV5-1 combines with J gene TRBJ2-2; TRBD1 agrees at 8 bases. The CDR3 has 14 amino acids. V gave up 4 bases and J gave up 6 bases; unmatched junction bases: 5. Germline V lookup: CDR1 SGHRS, CDR2 YFSETQ. The CDR3 region has the DNA TGCGCCAGCAGCCCTGGACAGGGTTCCGGGGAGCTGTTTTTT. Its protein product is CASSPGQGSGELFF.

This clone is a singleton in its sample. For the CDR3, the DNA is TGTGCCAGCAGCCAAGATCACGGGTACCAAGAGACCCAGTACTTC. Protein: CASSQDHGYQETQYF. This chain uses TRBV14 with TRBJ2-5; D uncertain. The CDR3 sequence is 15 residues long. V lost 0 bases to trimming and J lost 0 bases, with 8 bases between them. Germline CDR1 is SGHDN and CDR2 is FVKESK.

This chain connects TRBV5-6 to TRBJ1-2; D unresolved. Trimming took off 2 bases at V and 1 base at J, with 6 bases between the two ends. In germline, CDR1 is SGHDT, CDR2 YYEEEE. The CDR3 totals 13 residues. CDR3 residues: CASSFGINYGYTF. The CDR3 nucleotides are TGTGCCAGCAGCTTCGGGATTAACTATGGCTACACCTTC.

The chain links TRBV30 to TRBJ1-5, with D possibly matching TRBD1 (5 bases). Trimming cost V 2 bases and J 0 bases, with 14 bases left between them. The V gene's germline CDR1 is GTSNPN and CDR2 SVGIG (reference sequence). This CDR3 contains 16 residues. For the CDR3, the DNA is TGTGCCTGGAGTACCCCAGGGCGGTATAGCAATCAGCCCCAGCATTTT. Translated, it gives CAWSTPGRYSNQPQHF.

The chain employs TRBV6-5 and TRBJ1-1; D is perhaps TRBD1 (6 bases). V lost 6 bases and J lost 3, with 14 bases in between. The CDR3 has 14 residues. The germline V gene has CDR1 MNHEY and CDR2 SVGAGI. CDR3 loop: CASRVDRSYTEAFF. CDR3 nucleotide sequence: TGTGCCAGCAGGGTGGACAGAAGCTACACTGAAGCTTTCTTT.

This sequence joins TRBV19 and TRBJ1-1; D gene uncertain. Germline V CDR1 and CDR2: LNHDA, SQIVND (reference sequence). Trimming cost V 5 bases and J 0 bases, with 7 bases left between them. This CDR3 is 13 amino acids long. DNA for the CDR3: TGTGCCAGTAGTCAGAACATGAACACTGAAGCTTTCTTT. Translated, it gives CASSQNMNTEAFF.

V gene TRBV10-3 combines with J gene TRBJ1-1; maybe TRBD1 (6 bases). Germline V gene sequence: CDR1 ENHRY, CDR2 SYGVKD. V was shortened by 4 bases and J by 3 bases, with 15 bases between the two germline ends. The CDR3 sequence is 15 residues long. CDR3 DNA: TGTGCCATCAGTGGAACAGGGTCGGGACACACTGAAGCTTTCTTT. Amino acids: CAISGTGSGHTEAFF.

This clone was counted once. This CDR3 is CSVEKAWPYGYTF. DNA of the CDR3: TGCAGCGTTGAGAAAGCTTGGCCGTATGGCTACACCTTC. The V and J genes are TRBV29-1 and TRBJ1-2; D unresolved. The CDR3 extends over 13 amino acids. V was pared by 3 bases and J by 5 bases, with 13 bases between. Germline V gene data show CDR1 as SQVTM and CDR2 as ANQGSEA.

This rearrangement joins TRBV2 to TRBJ1-2, with no clear D. V lost 4 bases and J 4 bases, leaving 10 bases between the germline ends. The CDR3 covers 13 residues. CDR1 and CDR2 (germline): SNHLY, FYNNEI. The CDR3 bases are TGTGCCAGCAGTGCCGGGAACTTCTATGGCTACACCTTC. Amino acids: CASSAGNFYGYTF. Drawing the rest from reference TRBV2 and TRBJ1-2, the complete variable domain is EPEVTQTPSHQVTQMGQEVILRCVPISNHLYFYWYRQILGQKVEFLVSFYNNEISEKSEIFDDQFSVERPDGSNFTLKIRSTKLEDSAMYFCASSAGNFYGYTFGSGTRLTVV.

This clone was detected a few times. V usage is TRBV2 and J usage is TRBJ1-3; D unresolved. This CDR3 has 14 amino acids. V shed 7 bases and J shed 2 bases, with 12 bases lying between them. Germline CDR1 SNHLY, CDR2 FYNNEI. The CDR3: CASTGGGAGNTIYF. The DNA of the CDR3 is TGTGCCAGCACGGGCGGTGGGGCTGGAAACACCATATATTTT.

V gene TRBV5-4 combines with J gene TRBJ2-3, with D unclear. Trimming cost V 4 bases and J 2 bases, with 11 bases left between them. Germline V gives CDR1 SGHNT, CDR2 YYREEE (reference sequence). The CDR3 spans 14 residues. CDR3 in DNA: TGTGCCAGCAGCGACCCCACTTACACAGATACGCAGTATTTT. Encoded protein: CASSDPTYTDTQYF.